The sequence of this T cell receptor (beta chain) was determined in a study of T cell responses to AZD1222 COVID-19 vaccine. Study-wide points: There were mostly white British donors and more females than males, and clonal diversity was possibly underestimated.

Germline V CDR1 and CDR2: MNHEY, SVGAGI. Trimming removed 5 bases at V and 2 bases at J, with 15 bases between. This CDR3 is built from 15 residues. Clones were read by immunoSEQ multiplex PCR, and TCRdb kept only the in-frame ones, dropping some. The profile covers around 180,000 clones, with 80% to 90% appearing a single time and more than 0.4% taken by the ten largest. Points on this clone: Its antigen remains unknown.

This TCR came from an adult in good health. This chain connects TRBV6-5 to TRBJ2-5; D ambiguous. This specimen was peripheral blood, taken on day 0 of AZD1222 vaccination. DNA of the CDR3: TGTGCCAGCAGTCTATACGGCGGAATGCAAGAGACCCAGTACTTC. Translating gives CASSLYGGMQETQYF.